This TCR beta chain comes out of a study of blood T cell repertoires in COVID-19. Study summary: Spain, Italy and the United States supplied samples that represented acute and convalescent COVID-19. From T cells, B-cell-depleted T cells, or PBMCs came the material, which was cDNA or gDNA.

The CDR3 totals 16 residues. V was clipped by 4 bases and J by 4 bases; unmatched bases: 7. Germline CDR1 SGDLS, CDR2 YYNGEE. Original analysis: From reference gene primer amplification, estimates of nucleated cell counts were derived. Measured with immunoSEQ multiplex PCR; TCRdb has only the in-frame clones, and not every one. V and J calls and clone size come straight from that table; D and trimming were deduced from the DNA. The sample has over 80,000 clones, 65% to 85% seen once. The origin of this receptor is a woman in her fifties or sixties with acute or convalescent COVID-19. V and J are TRBV9 and TRBJ1-5; 11 bases are shared with TRBD1. Sequencing input: peripheral blood. Written as DNA, the CDR3 is TGTGCCAGCAGCCCAGGACAGGGGGCAGATAATCAGCCCCAGCATTTT. Its translation: CASSPGQGADNQPQHF.